What follows are 22 T cell receptor beta chains derived from one specimen sequenced in a study of blood T cell repertoires in COVID-19. Repertoires were generated with immunoSEQ multiplex PCR, while TCRdb's copy carries only in-frame clones and drops some. The sample lists around 210,000 clones; around 90% were seen once. Sequenced sample: peripheral blood. Receptors originate from a man between 18 and 35 years old with active or convalescent COVID-19.

The chain combines TRBV19 with TRBJ2-7, with D possibly TRBD1 on 5 matching bases. Germline V CDR1 and CDR2: LNHDA, SQIVND (reference sequence). The length of the CDR3 is 14 residues. Trimming took 1 base from V and 6 from J, leaving 13 bases between them. The CDR3 spells CASSIGAGLAEQYF. In DNA, the CDR3 is TGTGCCAGTAGTATAGGAGCAGGGTTGGCCGAGCAGTACTTC.

The rearrangement uses TRBV29-1 and TRBJ1-1; D is perhaps TRBD1 (6 bases). There are 15 residues in the CDR3. Germline CDR1 SQVTM, CDR2 ANQGSEA. V lost 5 bases to trimming and J lost 11 bases, with 27 bases between them. The CDR3 sequence: CSVNPGGLRRSEAFF. In nucleotides, the CDR3 is TGCAGCGTTAACCCCGGGGGGCTCAGAAGAAGTGAGGCTTTCTTT.

This clone was seen only a few times. This chain links TRBV6-4 with TRBJ2-3; D unclear. This CDR3 region has 14 residues. V was shortened by 3 bases and J by 0 bases, with 7 bases between the two germline ends. Germline loops: CDR1 MRHNA, CDR2 SNTAGT. This CDR3 is CASSETTSTDTQYF. The CDR3 DNA sequence: TGTGCCAGCAGTGAAACGACTAGCACAGATACGCAGTATTTT.

This clone occurred a few times. The rearrangement uses TRBV25-1 and TRBJ2-2; TRBD1 is a possible D gene (6 bases). Germline V CDR1 and CDR2: MGHDK, SYGVNS. The V and J ends lost 1 base and 5 bases respectively, with 14 bases between them. The CDR3 is 16 amino acids. The CDR3 DNA reads as TGTGCCAGCAGTGAATTCCACAGGGCTGGAACCGGGGAGCTGTTTTTT. Its protein is CASSEFHRAGTGELFF.

The chain employs TRBV6-5 and TRBJ1-2, with D possibly matching TRBD1 (6 bases). CDR3 length equals 16 residues. V dropped 4 bases and J dropped 5 bases, with 20 bases sitting between them. Germline V gives CDR1 MNHEY, CDR2 SVGAGI. CDR3 loop: CASSFAADSSVYGYTF. Here the CDR3 DNA reads TGTGCCAGCAGTTTCGCAGCGGACAGCTCGGTTTATGGCTACACCTTC.

This clone occurred once. The rearrangement uses TRBV11-2 and TRBJ1-6, with 9 positions matching TRBD1. The ends lost 3 bases at V and 9 bases at J; junction bases unmatched: 9. Germline V gene sequence: CDR1 SGHAT, CDR2 FQNNGV. The CDR3 loop spans 16 amino acids. CDR3 amino acids: CASSLVGQGGFSPLHF. For the CDR3, the DNA is TGTGCCAGCAGCTTGGTGGGACAGGGAGGTTTTTCACCCCTCCACTTT.

This clone was observed a few times. The sample carries other DNA sequences with the same CDR3. The gene calls are TRBV19 and TRBJ1-2; maybe TRBD1 (5 bases). With 3 bases removed from V and 2 bases from J, the gap between germline ends came to 13 bases. The CDR3 loop spans 15 amino acids. CDR1 is LNHDA and CDR2 is SQIVND in the germline V gene (reference sequence). CDR3 in DNA: TGTGCCAGTAGTATCCGACGCGGGGGAAACTATGGCTACACCTTC. Protein sequence: CASSIRRGGNYGYTF.

The rearrangement uses TRBV11-2 and TRBJ1-1, with 7 bases lining up with TRBD1. The V gene's germline CDR1 is SGHAT and CDR2 FQNNGV. V trimming: 4 bases; J trimming: 1 base; junction bases outside the gene matches: 9. The CDR3 spans 16 residues. The CDR3 here is CASSSGGRGGNTEAFF. DNA of the CDR3: TGTGCCAGCAGCTCAGGGGGGCGAGGCGGGAACACTGAAGCTTTCTTT. Complete variable domain (other parts from reference TRBV11-2 and TRBJ1-1): EAGVAQSPRYKIIEKRQSVAFWCNPISGHATLYWYQQILGQGPKLLIQFQNNGVVDDSQLPKDRFSAERLKGVDSTLKIQPAKLEDSAVYLCASSSGGRGGNTEAFFGQGTRLTVV.

The CDR3 protein is CASWTSGYGEQFF. The CDR3, as DNA: TGTGCCAGCTGGACTAGCGGGTACGGTGAGCAGTTCTTC. The genes are TRBV13 and TRBJ2-1; 11 bases map to TRBD2. Germline V CDR1 and CDR2: PRHDT, FYEKMQ (reference sequence). V was clipped by 8 bases and J by 9 bases; unmatched bases: 6. CDR3 length: 13 residues.

The rearrangement joins TRBV11-2 to TRBJ1-1; D perhaps matches TRBD1 (5 bases). CDR3 length: 16 residues. Germline-derived CDR1 and CDR2 are SGHAT and FQNNGV. V lost 5 bases and J lost 6, with 22 bases in between. Here the CDR3 DNA reads TGTGCCAGCAGCACCCAGGGTACCCCCTTTATTCCTGAAGCTTTCTTT. Amino acids: CASSTQGTPFIPEAFF. The entire variable domain, with the rest obtained from reference TRBV11-2 and TRBJ1-1, is as follows: EAGVAQSPRYKIIEKRQSVAFWCNPISGHATLYWYQQILGQGPKLLIQFQNNGVVDDSQLPKDRFSAERLKGVDSTLKIQPAKLEDSAVYLCASSTQGTPFIPEAFFGQGTRLTVV.

V is TRBV24-1 and J is TRBJ2-7; TRBD2 might be the D (5 bases). Trimming left V 5 bases short and J 1 base short, with 14 bases between. CDR3 length: 15 residues. Germline V gives CDR1 KGHDR, CDR2 SFDVKD. DNA of the CDR3: TGTGCCACCAGTGCGGGGTCAGGATGGTCCTACGAGCAGTACTTC. Protein sequence: CATSAGSGWSYEQYF.

In this sample, this clone turned up once. The gene calls are TRBV28 and TRBJ2-1; 10 bases are shared with TRBD2. The germline gives CDR1 MDHEN, CDR2 SYDVKM. Losses at the gene ends were 8 bases for V and 3 bases for J; bases not matched to a gene: 7. This CDR3 region has 15 residues. The CDR3 DNA follows: TGTGCCAGCCGGGTAGGGACTAGCGTCTACAATGAGCAGTTCTTC. This sequence encodes CASRVGTSVYNEQFF. Full variable domain (outside the CDR3, taken from reference TRBV28 and TRBJ2-1): DVKVTQSSRYLVKRTGEKVFLECVQDMDHENMFWYRQDPGLGLRLIYFSYDVKMKEKGDIPEGYSVSREKKERFSLILESASTNQTSMYLCASRVGTSVYNEQFFGPGTRLTVL.

The J gene is TRBJ2-1, the V gene TRBV6-5, with D possibly matching TRBD1 (5 bases). Between the trimmed V and J ends, which lost 6 bases and 4 bases, there was a span of 16 bases. The germline V gene has CDR1 MNHEY and CDR2 SVGAGI. The CDR3 contains 15 residues. The CDR3 reads CASRTSRDGYNEQFF. The DNA for the CDR3 is TGTGCCAGCAGGACAAGCAGGGATGGATACAATGAGCAGTTCTTC.

V usage is TRBV18 and J usage is TRBJ2-7; TRBD1 might be the D (6 bases). Germline-derived CDR1 and CDR2 are KGHSH and LQKENI. CDR3 length equals 15 residues. Trimming removed 5 bases at V and 3 bases at J, with 17 bases between. This CDR3 reads CASSTLGQPSYEQYF. CDR3 DNA: TGTGCCAGCTCAACCTTAGGACAGCCGAGCTACGAGCAGTACTTC.

The J gene is TRBJ2-1, the V gene TRBV7-9; 9 positions agree with TRBD1. Trimming cost V 5 bases and J 9 bases; bases outside gene matches: 29. The CDR3 sequence is 21 residues long. Per the germline V gene, CDR1 is SEHNR and CDR2 is FQNEAQ (reference sequence). This CDR3 reads CASSRYTGTGKWSGGFGEQFF. CDR3 bases: TGTGCCAGCAGCAGATACACCGGGACAGGGAAGTGGTCGGGAGGCTTTGGTGAGCAGTTCTTC.

J is TRBJ2-7 and V is TRBV19, with 11 nucleotides matching TRBD1. V lost 3 bases to trimming and J lost 4 bases; unmatched junction nucleotides: 5. Germline V CDR1 and CDR2: LNHDA, SQIVND (reference sequence). The CDR3 sequence is 15 residues long. The CDR3 DNA is TGTGCCAGTAGTATCAGGGGACAGGGGGTTTACGAGCAGTACTTC. It translates to CASSIRGQGVYEQYF.

This clone was observed a few times. The chain has TRBV25-1 and TRBJ1-1; tentative D call: TRBD1 (5 bases). Looked up from germline, CDR1 is MGHDK and CDR2 is SYGVNS. V was clipped by 4 bases and J by 4 bases, with 10 bases between them. This CDR3 has 13 residues. The CDR3 reads CASSGGGGTEAFF. The CDR3 region has the DNA TGTGCCAGCAGTGGGGGCGGGGGCACTGAAGCTTTCTTT.

V and J are TRBV18 and TRBJ2-7, with TRBD2 identical over 7 bases. The length of the CDR3 is 15 residues. Germline trimming cut 0 bases from V and 7 bases from J; bases unmatched to any gene: 9. The germline V gene encodes CDR1 KGHSH and CDR2 LQKENI. CDR3: CASSPPPRTRSEQYF. The CDR3 DNA sequence: TGTGCCAGCTCACCACCTCCACGGACTAGGAGTGAGCAGTACTTC.

Only a few counts were recorded for this clone. This rearrangement joins TRBV5-6 to TRBJ1-3, with D hard to call. From germline, CDR1 is SGHDT and CDR2 YYEEEE. This CDR3 has 16 amino acids. Deletions cut 0 bases from V and 0 bases from J, with 10 bases between. CDR3 residues: CASSLGSGSSGNTIYF. The CDR3 DNA reads as TGTGCCAGCAGCTTGGGGTCCGGGAGCTCTGGAAACACCATATATTTT.

This clone was seen once. V and J are TRBV5-1 and TRBJ1-5; 10 bases match TRBD1. From germline, CDR1 is SGHRS and CDR2 YFSETQ. This CDR3 has 20 amino acids. V shed 0 bases, J shed 2 bases, and the junction held 14 bases outside the gene matches. The DNA of the CDR3 is TGCGCCAGCAGCTTGGCCCCTGTGGGGACAGGGGCAACGGGCAATCAGCCCCAGCATTTT. Translated: CASSLAPVGTGATGNQPQHF.

This chain uses TRBV29-1 with TRBJ2-3, with 7 bases lining up with TRBD2. The J segment lost 0 bases and the V segment lost 6 bases, leaving 9 bases of the junction unmatched. The CDR3 has 15 residues. The germline V gene has CDR1 SQVTM and CDR2 ANQGSEA. CDR3 amino acids: CSVTLASGSTDTQYF. The CDR3 DNA reads as TGCAGCGTGACCCTAGCTAGCGGAAGCACAGATACGCAGTATTTT.

Points on this clone: Compared with germline, one end of the junction differs, possibly owing to a read error. J is TRBJ2-3 and V is TRBV3-1 (or the pseudogene TRBV3-2); maybe TRBD2 (5 bases). The CDR3 runs 15 residues. Germline values: CDR1 LGHDT, CDR2 YNNKEL (reference sequence). CDR3 sequence (DNA): TGTGCCAGCAGCCAAGTCGGGTCTAGCACGGATACGCAGTATTTT. This codes for CASSQVGSSTDTQYF.